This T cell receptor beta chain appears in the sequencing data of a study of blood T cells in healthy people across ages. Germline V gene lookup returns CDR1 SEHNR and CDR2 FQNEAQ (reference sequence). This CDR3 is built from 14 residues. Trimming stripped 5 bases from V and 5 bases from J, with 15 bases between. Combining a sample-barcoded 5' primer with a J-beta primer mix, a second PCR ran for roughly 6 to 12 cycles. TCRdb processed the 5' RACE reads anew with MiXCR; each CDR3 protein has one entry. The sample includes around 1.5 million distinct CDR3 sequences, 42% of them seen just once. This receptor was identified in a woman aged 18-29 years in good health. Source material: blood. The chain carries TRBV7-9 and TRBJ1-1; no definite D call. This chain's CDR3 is CASSPLTLYTEAFF. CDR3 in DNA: TGTGCCAGCAGCCCACTGACACTCTATACTGAAGCTTTCTTT.